One and the same sample provided the 14 T cell receptor beta chains below, sequenced in a study of blood T cell repertoires in COVID-19. The repertoire was sequenced with immunoSEQ multiplex PCR; TCRdb's copy has only in-frame clones and lacks some. The data show hundreds of thousands of clones, with roughly 87% seen just once and roughly 1% held by the top ten. The sample comprised peripheral blood. The receptors stem from a man aged 18 to 29 with COVID-19, enrolled during active disease.

The chain combines TRBV12-5 with TRBJ2-7; D not resolved. Trimming took off 2 bases at V and 3 bases at J, with 20 bases between the two ends. The CDR3 covers 17 residues. From germline, CDR1 is LGHNT and CDR2 FRNRAP. The CDR3 sequence is CASGLQHLGGSSYEQYF. The DNA of the CDR3 is TGTGCTAGTGGTTTGCAACATTTGGGTGGCTCTAGCTACGAGCAGTACTTC.

The chain uses TRBV6-8 and TRBJ1-4; a possible D gene is TRBD1 (6 bases). Looked up from germline, CDR1 is MNHGY and CDR2 is SAAAGT. The CDR3 covers 16 residues. Trimming left V 0 bases short and J 6 bases short, with 14 bases between. The CDR3 coding sequence is TGTGCCAGCAGTTACTCCAACAGGGATTTTTATGAAAAACTGTTTTTT. Its protein is CASSYSNRDFYEKLFF.

The chain links TRBV5-1 to TRBJ2-1; 9 bases line up with TRBD2. Germline values: CDR1 SGHRS, CDR2 YFSETQ. CDR3 length: 15 residues. Trimming cost V 2 bases and J 4 bases; bases outside gene matches: 4. The CDR3 DNA reads as TGCGCCAGCAGCTTTCTAGCGGGGATTTACAATGAGCAGTTCTTC. Its protein product is CASSFLAGIYNEQFF. Drawing the rest from reference TRBV5-1 and TRBJ2-1, the complete variable domain is KAGVTQTPRYLIKTRGQQVTLSCSPISGHRSVSWYQQTPGQGLQFLFEYFSETQRNKGNFPGRFSGRQFSNSRSEMNVSTLELGDSALYLCASSFLAGIYNEQFFGPGTRLTVL.

The chain uses TRBV4-2 and TRBJ2-7; no clear D gene. Germline assignment: CDR1 LGHNA and CDR2 YNFKEQ. CDR3 length: 12 amino acids. Deletions cut 6 bases from V and 4 bases from J, with 10 bases between. CDR3 DNA: TGTGCCAGCAGTAAATCCTCTTACGAGCAGTACTTC. Its protein is CASSKSSYEQYF.

The J gene is TRBJ1-6, the V gene TRBV6-5; a possible D gene is TRBD1 (6 bases). The CDR3 length is 13 residues. Germline V CDR1 and CDR2: MNHEY, SVGAGI. Trimming removed 7 bases from V and 9 bases from J, with 13 bases in between. CDR3 protein: CASNRVNGSPLHF. CDR3 sequence (DNA): TGTGCCAGCAACAGGGTTAATGGTTCACCCCTCCACTTT.

V and J are TRBV11-2 and TRBJ2-7; the match to TRBD2 covers 7 bases. In germline, CDR1 is SGHAT, CDR2 FQNNGV. V lost 5 bases to trimming and J lost 4 bases; unmatched junction nucleotides: 11. The CDR3 spans 15 residues. The chain's CDR3 is CASSPESGIQYEQYF. As DNA, the CDR3 is TGTGCCAGCAGCCCTGAGAGCGGGATTCAATACGAGCAGTACTTC. The full variable domain, with the rest looked up from reference TRBV11-2 and TRBJ2-7, is EAGVAQSPRYKIIEKRQSVAFWCNPISGHATLYWYQQILGQGPKLLIQFQNNGVVDDSQLPKDRFSAERLKGVDSTLKIQPAKLEDSAVYLCASSPESGIQYEQYFGPGTRLTVT.

The rearrangement links TRBV24-1 to TRBJ2-1, with 10 bases aligning to TRBD1. This CDR3 contains 15 residues. The germline gives CDR1 KGHDR, CDR2 SFDVKD. The ends lost 4 bases at V and 6 bases at J; junction bases unmatched: 5. The CDR3 nucleotides read TGTGCCACCAGTGAAACCGGGACAGGGGTCAATGAGCAGTTCTTC. Protein sequence: CATSETGTGVNEQFF.

The gene calls are TRBV19 and TRBJ1-5; no definite D call. This CDR3 has 12 amino acids. With 3 bases removed from V and 7 bases from J, the gap between germline ends came to 7 bases. The germline V gene has CDR1 LNHDA and CDR2 SQIVND (reference sequence). CDR3 sequence reads: CASSIGQQPQHF. The CDR3 DNA reads TGTGCCAGTAGTATTGGCCAACAGCCCCAGCATTTT.

This clone appeared a single time. The V call is TRBV19, the J call TRBJ1-5, with a tentative D call TRBD1 (6 bases). In germline, CDR1 is LNHDA, CDR2 SQIVND (reference sequence). The CDR3 is 16 residues long. V was trimmed by 1 base and J by 9 bases, leaving 19 bases between them. CDR3 in amino acids: CASSIVPDRSGVPQHF. In DNA form, the CDR3 reads TGTGCCAGTAGTATAGTGCCGGACAGATCTGGGGTGCCCCAGCATTTT.

This clone was observed once. The gene calls are TRBV5-1 and TRBJ2-5; maybe TRBD2 (6 bases). The V gene lost 4 bases and the J gene lost 7 bases, with 17 bases spanning the gap. This CDR3 spans 14 amino acids. Germline-derived CDR1 and CDR2 are SGHRS and YFSETQ. CDR3 residues: CASSIRDLGGTQYF. Written as DNA, the CDR3 is TGCGCCAGCAGCATCCGGGACCTGGGGGGGACCCAGTACTTC.

This clone was seen once. J is TRBJ2-3 and V is TRBV6-6; 7 bases are shared with TRBD1. The CDR3 covers 15 residues. V shed 2 bases and J 3 bases; nucleotides not matched to a gene: 5. Germline assignment: CDR1 MNHNY and CDR2 SVGAGI (reference sequence). The CDR3 sequence is CASSYRDRVTDTQYF. Here the CDR3 DNA reads TGTGCCAGCAGTTACCGCGACAGGGTAACAGATACGCAGTATTTT.

The chain has TRBV7-9 and TRBJ1-5; tentative D call: TRBD1 (6 bases). The CDR3 has 16 residues. Looked up from germline, CDR1 is SEHNR and CDR2 is FQNEAQ (reference sequence). Trimming stripped 0 bases from V and 3 bases from J, with 12 bases between. The CDR3 nucleotides are TGTGCCAGCAGCTTAGCGCCCAGGACAGACAATCAGCCCCAGCATTTT. It translates to CASSLAPRTDNQPQHF.

The rearrangement links TRBV7-8 to TRBJ2-1; D gene ambiguous. The CDR3 runs 15 residues. In germline, CDR1 is SGHVS, CDR2 FQNEAQ. V lost 1 base to trimming and J lost 10 bases, with 17 bases between them. In nucleotides, the CDR3 is TGTGCCAGCAGCTTAGTTGCAGGCCTCGTTGAAGAGCAGTTCTTC. Its translation: CASSLVAGLVEEQFF.

This chain links TRBV11-3 with TRBJ2-7; TRBD1 agrees at 7 bases. Germline V gene sequence: CDR1 SGHNT, CDR2 YENEEA. The CDR3 runs 13 residues. Trimming at V came to 5 bases and at J to 12 bases, leaving 13 bases not matched to a gene. The CDR3 loop reads CASSPGTASLRYF. The CDR3 DNA sequence: TGTGCCAGCAGCCCCGGGACAGCTTCACTCAGGTACTTC.